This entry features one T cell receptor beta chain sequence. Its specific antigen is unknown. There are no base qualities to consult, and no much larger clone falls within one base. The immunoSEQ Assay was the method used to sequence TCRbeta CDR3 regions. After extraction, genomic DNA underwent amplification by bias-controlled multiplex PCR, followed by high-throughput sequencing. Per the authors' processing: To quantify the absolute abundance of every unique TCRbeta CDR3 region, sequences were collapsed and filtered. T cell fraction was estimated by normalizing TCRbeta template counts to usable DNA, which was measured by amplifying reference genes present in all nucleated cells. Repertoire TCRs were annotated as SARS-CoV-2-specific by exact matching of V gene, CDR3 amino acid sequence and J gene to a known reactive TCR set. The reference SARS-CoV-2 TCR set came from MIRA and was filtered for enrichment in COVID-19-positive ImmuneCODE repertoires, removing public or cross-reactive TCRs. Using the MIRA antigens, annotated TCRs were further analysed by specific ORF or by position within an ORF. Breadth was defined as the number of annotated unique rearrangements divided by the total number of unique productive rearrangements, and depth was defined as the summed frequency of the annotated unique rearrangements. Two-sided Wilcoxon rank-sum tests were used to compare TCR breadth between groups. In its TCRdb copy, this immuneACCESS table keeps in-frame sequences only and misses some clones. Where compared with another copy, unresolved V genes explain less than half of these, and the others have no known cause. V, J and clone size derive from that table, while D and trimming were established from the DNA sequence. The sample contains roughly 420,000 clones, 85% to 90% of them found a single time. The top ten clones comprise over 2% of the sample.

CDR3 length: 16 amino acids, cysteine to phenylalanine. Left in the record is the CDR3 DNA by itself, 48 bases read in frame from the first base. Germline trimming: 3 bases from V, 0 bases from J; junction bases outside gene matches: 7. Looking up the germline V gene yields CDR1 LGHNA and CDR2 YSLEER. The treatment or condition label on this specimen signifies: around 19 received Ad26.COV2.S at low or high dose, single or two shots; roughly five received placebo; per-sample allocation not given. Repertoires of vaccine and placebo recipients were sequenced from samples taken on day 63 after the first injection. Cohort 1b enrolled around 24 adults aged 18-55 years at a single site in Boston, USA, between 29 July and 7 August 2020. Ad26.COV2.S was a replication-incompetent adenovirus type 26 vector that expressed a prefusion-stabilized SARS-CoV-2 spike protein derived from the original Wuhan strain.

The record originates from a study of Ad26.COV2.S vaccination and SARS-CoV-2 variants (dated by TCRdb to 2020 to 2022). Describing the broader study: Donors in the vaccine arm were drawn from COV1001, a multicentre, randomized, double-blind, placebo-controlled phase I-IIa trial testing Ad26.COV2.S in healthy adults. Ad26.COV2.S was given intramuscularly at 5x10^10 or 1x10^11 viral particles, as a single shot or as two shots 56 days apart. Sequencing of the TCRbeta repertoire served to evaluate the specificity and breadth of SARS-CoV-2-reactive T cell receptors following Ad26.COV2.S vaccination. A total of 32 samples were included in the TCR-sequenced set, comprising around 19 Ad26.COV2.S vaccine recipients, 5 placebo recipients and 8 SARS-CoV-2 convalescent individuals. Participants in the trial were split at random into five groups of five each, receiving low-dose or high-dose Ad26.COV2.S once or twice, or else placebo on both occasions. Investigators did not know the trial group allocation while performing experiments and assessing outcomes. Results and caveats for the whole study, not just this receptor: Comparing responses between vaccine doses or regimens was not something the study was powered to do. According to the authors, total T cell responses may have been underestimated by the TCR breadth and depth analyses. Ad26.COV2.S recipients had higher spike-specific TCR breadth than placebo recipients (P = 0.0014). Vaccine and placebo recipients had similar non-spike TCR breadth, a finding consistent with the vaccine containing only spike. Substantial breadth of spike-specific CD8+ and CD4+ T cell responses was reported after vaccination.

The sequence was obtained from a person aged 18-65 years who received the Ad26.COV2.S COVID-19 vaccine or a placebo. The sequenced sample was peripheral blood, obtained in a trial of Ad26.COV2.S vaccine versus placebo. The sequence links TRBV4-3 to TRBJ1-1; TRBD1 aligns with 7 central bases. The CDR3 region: CASSHLDRALNTEAFF. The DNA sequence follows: TGCGCCAGCAGCCATCTAGACAGGGCTTTGAACACTGAAGCTTTCTTT.